The 3 T cell receptor beta chains given below trace back to one sample, sequenced in a study of CD8+CD57+ T cells in acquired aplastic anemia. CD8+CD57+ cell expansion had been shown by flow cytometry in patients chosen for sequencing. The use of genomic DNA as template underpinned the TCR beta VDJ and CDR3 profiling. TCRdb fed the reads into MiXCR, producing one record per CDR3 protein. This repertoire shows 160,000 or so distinct CDR3 sequences, less than 50% found once; its top ten account for 3.2%. Sequencing was carried out using sorted CD4+, CD8+, or CD8+CD57+ T cells (not recorded which) from PBMCs. Receptor source: a human donor with aplastic anemia.

This clonotype was seen only a few times. A clone one base away is much larger, so this may be a read error. The CDR3 reads CASRQGSLTGEPFF. The CDR3 DNA reads TGTGCCAGTCGACAGGGCTCTCTCACCGGGGAGCCGTTTTTT. V is TRBV19 and J is TRBJ2-2, with 7 bases that match TRBD1. The CDR3 totals 14 residues. In germline, CDR1 is LNHDA, CDR2 SQIVND (reference sequence).

The chain carries TRBV19 and TRBJ1-6; no clear D gene. The CDR3 contains 13 residues. Germline-derived CDR1 and CDR2 are LNHDA and SQIVND (reference sequence). With 8 bases removed from V and 5 bases from J, the gap between germline ends came to 10 bases. The CDR3 sequence: CASGEVHNSPLHF. CDR3 DNA: TGTGCCAGTGGTGAGGTCCATAATTCACCCCTCCACTTT. The whole variable domain, filled in from reference TRBV19 and TRBJ1-6, reads DGGITQSPKYLFRKEGQNVTLSCEQNLNHDAMYWYRQDPGQGLRLIYYSQIVNDFQKGDIAEGYSVSREKKESFPLTVTSAQKNPTAFYLCASGEVHNSPLHFGNGTRLTVT.

Remarks on this clonotype: A read error may be the cause here, since a much bigger clone is one base away. V and J are TRBV5-1 and TRBJ2-7, with TRBD2 identical over 8 bases. Germline-derived CDR1 and CDR2 are SGHRS and YFSETQ. V lost 3 bases to trimming and J lost 4 bases; unmatched junction nucleotides: 6. This CDR3 is 14 amino acids long. CDR3 region: CASSSGTRGYEQYV. CDR3 nucleotides: TGCGCCAGCAGCTCCGGGACTAGAGGGTACGAGCAGTACGTC.